This TCR beta chain was captured by sequencing in a study of T cell responses to AZD1222 COVID-19 vaccine. Across the study: Whether given at about 4 or about 12 weeks, second doses were pooled.

V lost 2 bases and J 4 bases, leaving 14 bases between the germline ends. The CDR3 has 15 residues. Germline values: CDR1 LGHDT, CDR2 YNNKEL (reference sequence). The data were produced by immunoSEQ multiplex PCR, yet TCRdb's version contains in-frame clones alone and is incomplete. The table lists around 120,000 clones, around 92% of them singletons. V is TRBV3-1 (or the pseudogene TRBV3-2) and J is TRBJ2-5; tentatively, D is TRBD1 or TRBD2 (5 bases each). This TCR came from an adult in good health. The sample consisted of peripheral blood, taken on day 0 of AZD1222 vaccination. The CDR3 coding sequence is TGTGCCAGCAGCCAAATAACAGGTGGGAGAGAGACCCAGTACTTC. Its protein product is CASSQITGGRETQYF.